Listed here are 7 T cell receptor beta chains from one sample, sequenced in a study of shared clonotypes between healthy human individuals. The data were produced by immunoSEQ multiplex PCR, yet TCRdb's version contains in-frame clones alone and is incomplete. Of some 1,900,000 clones listed, around 96% were seen once; the top ten hold around 1%. The naive CD8 subset, CD45RO-negative cells positively selected for CCR7, excluded terminally differentiated effector memory CD45RA+ cells. Specimen: naive CD8+ T cells sorted from blood. These receptors all stem from a young man in good health.

V gene TRBV5-1 combines with J gene TRBJ2-1; 10 bases fit TRBD1. This CDR3 has 16 residues. The V and J ends lost 1 base and 2 bases, in that order; junction bases with no gene match: 3. Germline assignment: CDR1 SGHRS and CDR2 YFSETQ. The CDR3 bases are TGCGCCAGCAGCTTGAGAGGGACAGGGGCCTACAATGAGCAGTTCTTC. This sequence encodes CASSLRGTGAYNEQFF.

As concerns this clone: Other DNA sequences from this sample encode an identical CDR3 as well. This chain connects TRBV9 to TRBJ1-3; 7 nucleotides agree with TRBD1. This CDR3 has 15 amino acids. The V segment lost 0 bases and the J segment 2 bases; nucleotides outside the gene matches: 2. Germline CDR1 is SGDLS and CDR2 is YYNGEE. The CDR3 reads CASSVEGATGNTIYF. The CDR3 DNA reads TGTGCCAGCAGCGTAGAGGGGGCGACTGGAAACACCATATATTTT.

The genes are TRBV6-6 and TRBJ1-1, with D possibly TRBD1 on 5 matching bases. CDR1 is MNHNY, CDR2 SVGAGI, per germline (reference sequence). V lost 2 bases, J lost 6 bases, and 10 bases lay in between. This CDR3 is built from 13 residues. The CDR3 here is CASSYLGDSEAFF. The CDR3 DNA sequence: TGTGCCAGCAGTTACCTGGGGGACTCTGAAGCTTTCTTT.

CDR3 in amino acids: CASKDRAGYEQYF. CDR3 coding DNA: TGTGCCAGTAAGGACAGGGCGGGCTACGAGCAGTACTTC. The V and J genes are TRBV28 and TRBJ2-7, with TRBD1 matching over 8 bases. This CDR3 has 13 amino acids. V was pared by 9 bases and J by 3 bases, with 7 bases of the junction left unmatched. Germline loops: CDR1 MDHEN, CDR2 SYDVKM.

The chain joins TRBV2 to TRBJ2-7; D ambiguous. The V gene lost 7 bases and the J gene lost 4 bases, with 20 bases spanning the gap. Germline V gene sequence: CDR1 SNHLY, CDR2 FYNNEI. The CDR3 has 15 amino acids. The DNA of the CDR3 is TGTGCCAGCACCAGCAACGACGGGCTTCGGTACGAGCAGTACTTC. Protein sequence: CASTSNDGLRYEQYF.

The V and J genes are TRBV7-6 and TRBJ2-7; 7 bases are a match to TRBD2. Germline values: CDR1 SGHVS, CDR2 FNYEAQ. The CDR3 is made up of 16 amino acids. The V gene end was trimmed by 1 base and the J gene end by 4 bases; junction bases not matched to a gene: 10. DNA of the CDR3: TGTGCCAGCAGCTTAGACCGGGGACTATTTGGATACGAGCAGTACTTC. Its protein is CASSLDRGLFGYEQYF.

The CDR3 is CASSLTREGEDYGYTF. Written as DNA, the CDR3 is TGTGCCAGCAGTTTAACACGTGAGGGGGAGGACTATGGCTACACCTTC. The chain joins TRBV28 to TRBJ1-2; D is perhaps TRBD1 (6 bases). Trimming cost V 2 bases and J 3 bases, with 16 bases left between them. Germline V lookup: CDR1 MDHEN, CDR2 SYDVKM. The CDR3 sequence is 16 residues long.